This TCR beta chain was obtained from a study of blood T cell repertoires in COVID-19. Overall study context: Samples taken during acute and convalescent COVID-19 were collected in the United States, Italy and Spain. PBMCs, B-cell-depleted T cells, or T cells provided the cDNA or gDNA that made up the material.

How the authors handled the data: Amplification with reference gene primers provided the estimates of nucleated cell counts. Clones were read by immunoSEQ multiplex PCR, and TCRdb kept only the in-frame ones, dropping some. That table gives V, J and clone size, and the DNA gave D and trimming. The sample records a few hundred thousand clones, 86% being singletons. The CDR3 runs to 16 residues. The V and J ends lost 1 base and 8 bases respectively, with 18 bases between them. Germline-derived CDR1 and CDR2 are SGHAT and FQNNGV. Sequencing input: peripheral blood. The chain is built from TRBV11-2 and TRBJ2-1; possibly TRBD2 for D (6 bases). The TCR sequence derives from a man aged 18 to 30 with active or convalescent COVID-19. The CDR3 sequence is CASSLGTRPRGDEQFF. The CDR3 DNA reads as TGTGCCAGCAGCTTAGGTACTAGACCCCGCGGGGATGAGCAGTTCTTC.